Listed below are T cell receptor beta chains from one sample, sequenced in a study of early T cells in non-severe SARS-CoV-2 infection. In TCRdb, the 5' RACE reads were re-called with MiXCR into one record per CDR3 protein. The sample includes about 70,000 distinct CDR3 sequences, approximately 13% seen only once; the top ten take roughly 1.3%. Sequencing was done on a sample of whole blood. The receptors were gathered from an adult who was a healthcare worker with PCR-confirmed SARS-CoV-2 infection or an uninfected control (not recorded which). The CDR3 runs from the conserved cysteine through the conserved F or W. D genes are given only for firm matches. Clone size, where shown, is once, few, many, or a class for clones that have expanded.

TRBJ1-1	TRBV6-5	-	many	TGTGCCAGCAGTAGCCTGCTAGGGACTGAAGCTTTCTTT	CASSSLLGTEAFF
TRBJ1-4	TRBV12-3/TRBV12-4	-	many	TGTGCCAGCACCACCGGACCCCCAGTGAATGAAAAACTGTTTTTT	CASTTGPPVNEKLFF
TRBJ2-1	TRBV6-5	-	many	TGTGCCAGCAGCCACGAGGGAGCCCACAATGAGCAGTTCTTC	CASSHEGAHNEQFF
TRBJ1-2	TRBV6-5	-	-	TGTGCCAGCAGTTCGCAGCAGGTTAACTATGGCTACACCTTC	CASSSQQVNYGYTF
TRBJ2-3	TRBV7-8	-	many	TGTGCCAGTGTACAGGGTTTCAGGGATACGCAGTATTTT	CASVQGFRDTQYF
TRBJ1-1	TRBV11-2	-	many	TGTGCCAGCAGCCCCCAACAGGGAGGAAACACTGAAGCTTTCTTT	CASSPQQGGNTEAFF
TRBJ2-4	TRBV14	-	-	TGTGCCAGCAGCCCAATGACAAAAAAAAACATTCAGTACTTC	CASSPMTKKNIQYF
TRBJ2-7	TRBV5-4	-	-	TGTGCCAGCAGCCTGGGGGACATTGTAAACGAGCAGTACTTC	CASSLGDIVNEQYF
TRBJ2-7	TRBV11-2	-	few	TGTGCCAGCAGCTCTGCCTCTCAGCTTTTACCGGGACCTCTGTACGAGCAGTACTTC	CASSSASQLLPGPLYEQYF
TRBJ2-5	TRBV12-3/TRBV12-4	-	many	TGTGCCAGCAGTCCCCCCATCGGGGCCAAAGAGACCCAGTACTTC	CASSPPIGAKETQYF
TRBJ1-1	TRBV18	-	many	TGTGCCAGCTCACGGCCAAAGGCGAACACTGAAGCTTTCTTT	CASSRPKANTEAFF
TRBJ2-5	TRBV12-3/TRBV12-4	-	many	TGTGCCAGCAGTCAAGCAAGGGGCGGGGAGAAGACCCAGTACTTC	CASSQARGGEKTQYF
TRBJ2-1	TRBV3-1	TRBD2	many	TGTGCCAGCAGCACTCGCCTTATACTAGCGGGAGCCCACAATGAGCAGTTCTTC	CASSTRLILAGAHNEQFF
TRBJ2-1	TRBV5-5	TRBD1	many	TGTGCCAGCAGCTTAGACAGGGTAGATTCCACTGGGCAGTTCTTC	CASSLDRVDSTGQFF
TRBJ2-2	TRBV15	-	many	TGTGCCACCAGCAGAGAAACGAACACCGGGGAGCTGTTTTTT	CATSRETNTGELFF
TRBJ2-5	TRBV7-9	TRBD1	many	TGTGCCAGCAGCCCGGGACAGGATAATTACGCCCAAGAGACCCAGTACTTC	CASSPGQDNYAQETQYF
TRBJ2-5	TRBV5-4	-	few	TGTGCCAGCAGCTTGCCTGAGGGGCAAGAGACCCAGTACTTC	CASSLPEGQETQYF
TRBJ2-7	TRBV28	TRBD2	-	TGTGCCAGCCGAGAGGGTCTAGCGGAATCCTACGAGCAGTACTTC	CASREGLAESYEQYF
TRBJ2-2	TRBV29-1	-	-	TGCAGCGTTGCAGCTAGGCTCGGGGTACAGGAGCTGTTTTTT	CSVAARLGVQELFF
TRBJ2-7	TRBV10-3	-	many	TGTGCCATTGGAGGAGCAGCAACCCACGAGCAGTACTTC	CAIGGAATHEQYF
TRBJ1-1	TRBV29-1	-	many	TGCAGCGTTGAAGATCGAGCAGTCGCTGAAGCTTTCTTT	CSVEDRAVAEAFF
TRBJ2-7	TRBV6-6	TRBD1	many	TGTGCCAGCAGTTACTCGGTGACAGGGACCTACGAGCAGTACTTC	CASSYSVTGTYEQYF
TRBJ1-2	TRBV12-3/TRBV12-4	-	many	TGTGCCAGCAGAACAGGGTATCTTGGCTACACCTTC	CASRTGYLGYTF
TRBJ2-3	TRBV7-9	-	many	TGTGCCAGCAGTCCAGTGGGGGCCAGCACAGATACGCAGTATTTT	CASSPVGASTDTQYF
TRBJ1-6	TRBV20-1	TRBD1	many	TGCAGTGCTAGAACTAGGACAGGGAATAATTCACCCCTCCACTTT	CSARTRTGNNSPLHF
TRBJ2-2	TRBV6-5	-	many	TGTGCCAGCTTACAGGGCGGGGAGCTGTTTTTT	CASLQGGELFF
TRBJ2-1	TRBV28	-	many	TGTGCCAGCAACCTTAACAGGGAGCAGTTCTTC	CASNLNREQFF
TRBJ1-1	TRBV20-1	-	few	TGCAGTGCTATTACGGGACATAAGGCGAACACTGAAGCTTTCTTT	CSAITGHKANTEAFF
TRBJ2-1	TRBV27	-	many	TGTGCCAGCAGTTTAGGTGCAATTAGTGAGCAGTTCTTC	CASSLGAISEQFF
TRBJ2-3	TRBV12-3/TRBV12-4	TRBD2	-	TGTGCCAGCAGACCAAAAGCGGGGGGCACAGATACGCAGTATTTT	CASRPKAGGTDTQYF
TRBJ2-7	TRBV27	TRBD2	few	TGTGCCAGCAGTTTATCGTCTAGCGGGACTTACTACGAGCAGTACTTC	CASSLSSSGTYYEQYF
TRBJ2-7	TRBV10-3	-	-	TGTGCCATCAGTGAGTCGATTTTGGGCAGCTCCTACGAGCAGTACTTC	CAISESILGSSYEQYF
TRBJ1-6	TRBV6-1	-	many	TGTGCCAGCAGTGATAGGGGGTATAATTCACCCCTCCACTTT	CASSDRGYNSPLHF
TRBJ1-1	TRBV6-2/TRBV6-3	-	many	TGTGCCAGCAGTTACTCCATAAGCGCCGAAGCTTTCTTT	CASSYSISAEAFF
TRBJ2-5	TRBV29-1	-	-	TGCAGCGTCAAAAGCAGGGAACAAGAGACCCAGTACTTC	CSVKSREQETQYF
TRBJ2-3	TRBV4-2	-	many	TGTGCCAGCAGCCAAGATTGGAGCGTCAGCACAGATACGCAGTATTTT	CASSQDWSVSTDTQYF
TRBJ2-7	TRBV29-1	TRBD1	many	TGCAGCGTTGGGGGACAGTTTTTCGACGAGCAGTACTTC	CSVGGQFFDEQYF
TRBJ2-3	TRBV3-1	-	many	TGTGCCAGCAGCCATCTAAGCAGGCCAGATACGCAGTATTTT	CASSHLSRPDTQYF
TRBJ1-3	TRBV29-1	-	few	TGCAGCGTTGAAGGCCCTGAAAACACCATATATTTT	CSVEGPENTIYF
TRBJ2-3	TRBV4-1	-	many	TGCGCCAGCAGCCAAGAGCAGAGATTCACAGATACGCAGTATTTT	CASSQEQRFTDTQYF
TRBJ1-2	TRBV10-3	-	many	TGTGCCATCAGTGAAAAGGGGTCCGACTATGGCTACACCTTC	CAISEKGSDYGYTF
TRBJ1-6	TRBV7-6	TRBD1	many	TGTGCCAGCAGTTACGACAGGGATTCACCCCTCCACTTT	CASSYDRDSPLHF
TRBJ2-7	TRBV29-1	-	-	TGCAGCGTTACACCGGAGAGCTCCTACGAGCAGTACTTC	CSVTPESSYEQYF
TRBJ1-2	TRBV2	-	once	TGTGCCAGCAGGGGACCCTGGCGCAGGGACGGCTACACCTTC	CASRGPWRRDGYTF
TRBJ2-6	TRBV29-1	-	many	TGCAGCGTTGTAGAATCTGGGGCCAACGTCCTGACTTTC	CSVVESGANVLTF
TRBJ2-5	TRBV30	-	many	TGTGCCTGGAGTGTGGAGACCCAGTACTTC	CAWSVETQYF
TRBJ2-7	TRBV30	TRBD1	many	TGTGCCTGGAGTACAGGGGACGACGAGCAGTACTTC	CAWSTGDDEQYF
TRBJ1-2	TRBV19	-	many	TGTGCCAGTAGCCCCGGGACACCTAACTATGGCTACACCTTC	CASSPGTPNYGYTF
TRBJ2-5	TRBV10-3	-	many	TGTGCCATCAGTGAGCGGGGCGCACAAGAGACCCAGTACTTC	CAISERGAQETQYF
TRBJ2-6	TRBV6-1	-	-	TGTGCCAGCATTACGGGCTCTGGGGCCAACGTCCTGACTTTC	CASITGSGANVLTF
TRBJ2-1	TRBV3-1	TRBD2	many	TGTGCCAGCAGCCAAGGAGACGGGAGGGCCTCCAATGAGCAGTTCTTC	CASSQGDGRASNEQFF
TRBJ2-2	TRBV19	-	many	TGTGCCAGTAGTACAGGGGCCACCGGGGAGCTGTTTTTT	CASSTGATGELFF
TRBJ1-2	TRBV10-3	-	few	TGTGCCATCAGTCCTGGGAACGGCTACACCTTC	CAISPGNGYTF